The 21 T cell receptor beta chains below come from one sample, sequenced in a study of T-cell reconstitution after alpha-beta-depleted transplantation in children. Preparation of the TCRbeta library involved a method that used unique molecular identifiers. TCRdb used MiXCR to reprocess the PCR reads, holding one entry per CDR3 protein. The top ten clones hold 4% to 5% of a sample with about 600,000 distinct CDR3 sequences, 8% to 11% of them seen once. The sample consisted of PBMCs from the stem cell graft donor, taken from the stem cell graft. The receptors derive from a human donor who donated a stem cell graft to a child with acute myeloid leukemia.

This clonotype occurred a few times. The chain uses TRBV9 and TRBJ2-1; 11 nucleotides line up with TRBD2. The V gene end was trimmed by 2 bases and the J gene end by 6 bases; junction bases not matched to a gene: 4. This CDR3 is 15 amino acids long. The germline V gene has CDR1 SGDLS and CDR2 YYNGEE. The CDR3 spells CASSVLAGGRNEQFF. The DNA for the CDR3 is TGTGCCAGCAGCGTGCTAGCGGGAGGCCGCAATGAGCAGTTCTTC.

In this sample, this clonotype turned up a few times. This chain joins TRBV28 and TRBJ2-1; TRBD2 matches at 9 bases. The CDR3 is made up of 15 amino acids. Per the germline V gene, CDR1 is MDHEN and CDR2 is SYDVKM. V lost 3 bases, J lost 3 bases, and 3 bases stayed unmatched. CDR3 coding DNA: TGTGCCAGCAGTTTTGCGGGAGGGAACTACAATGAGCAGTTCTTC. Translated: CASSFAGGNYNEQFF.

This clonotype was seen a few times. Written as DNA, the CDR3 is TGTGCCAGCAGCTTAGTCGGGGCCACAGATACGCAGTATTTT. Its translation is CASSLVGATDTQYF. V is TRBV7-6 and J is TRBJ2-3; D may match TRBD1 or TRBD2 (5 bases each). Per germline, CDR1 SGHVS and CDR2 FNYEAQ. The CDR3 consists of 14 residues. V dropped 1 base and J dropped 2 bases, with 7 bases sitting between them.

This clonotype was observed at least ten times. V is TRBV6-6 and J is TRBJ1-2, with D maybe TRBD1 (6 bases). The CDR3 loop spans 12 amino acids. The germline V gene encodes CDR1 MNHNY and CDR2 SVGAGI (reference sequence). V was shortened by 2 bases and J by 10 bases, with 11 bases between the two germline ends. The CDR3 protein is CASSYVQGTYTF. The CDR3 DNA sequence: TGTGCCAGCAGTTACGTGCAGGGGACCTACACCTTC.

The sample holds many counts of this clonotype. The chain employs TRBV7-9 and TRBJ2-7; maybe TRBD1 (5 bases). The ends were cut back, 5 bases at V and 2 bases at J, with 10 bases in the middle. The CDR3 contains 13 residues. CDR1 SEHNR and CDR2 FQNEAQ come from the germline V gene (reference sequence). CDR3 nucleotide sequence: TGTGCCAGCAGCCGCATACAGGCCTACGAGCAGTACTTC. Encoded protein: CASSRIQAYEQYF.

The chain recombines TRBV5-1 with TRBJ2-7, with 11 bases lining up with TRBD2. The CDR3 totals 15 residues. Germline CDR1 and CDR2: SGHRS and YFSETQ. Trimming removed 4 bases from V and 4 bases from J; junction bases left unmatched: 7. As DNA, the CDR3 is TGCGCCAGCAGCGCAACTAGCGGGAGATATTACGAGCAGTACTTC. Its translation: CASSATSGRYYEQYF.

This clonotype was observed a handful of times. The gene calls are TRBV7-2 and TRBJ1-4; D may be TRBD1 (5 bases). Germline V gene sequence: CDR1 SGHTA, CDR2 FQGNSA. The CDR3 spans 13 residues. V shed 4 bases and J shed 8 bases, with 11 bases lying between them. In nucleotides, the CDR3 is TGTGCCAGCAGCTCCCAGGGCGAAGAAAAACTGTTTTTT. Its translation: CASSSQGEEKLFF.

This chain uses TRBV10-3 with TRBJ1-1; maybe TRBD1 (6 bases). V dropped 0 bases and J dropped 1 base, with 9 bases sitting between them. Germline CDR1 is ENHRY and CDR2 is SYGVKD. This CDR3 contains 15 residues. CDR3 loop: CAISESGARNTEAFF. CDR3 bases: TGTGCCATCAGTGAGTCGGGGGCCAGGAACACTGAAGCTTTCTTT.

As concerns this clonotype: Given a much more abundant clone one base away, this may be a read error. The rearrangement joins TRBV7-3 to TRBJ2-1; 10 bases fit TRBD2. V shed 4 bases and J 6 bases; nucleotides not matched to a gene: 3. This CDR3 spans 14 amino acids. Germline CDR1 and CDR2: SGHTA and FQGTGA. The CDR3 protein is CASSSGLASNEQFF. The CDR3 DNA follows: TGTGCCAGCAGCTCGGGACTAGCGAGCAATGAGCAGTTCTTC. The full variable domain, its missing parts supplied by reference TRBV7-3 and TRBJ2-1, is GAGVSQTPSNKVTEKGKYVELRCDPISGHTALYWYRQSLGQGPEFLIYFQGTGAADDSGLPNDRFFAVRPEGSVSTLKIQRTERGDSAVYLCASSSGLASNEQFFGPGTRLTVL.

In its sample, this clonotype was seen many times. The chain carries TRBV20-1 and TRBJ2-5, with 9 bases matching TRBD1. Trimming removed 2 bases from V and 1 base from J; junction bases left unmatched: 5. The germline V gene has CDR1 DFQATT and CDR2 SNEGSKA (reference sequence). This CDR3 contains 15 residues. As DNA, the CDR3 is TGCAGTGCTAGAAGACAGGGGGTTTTCCAAGAGACCCAGTACTTC. Its translation: CSARRQGVFQETQYF.

This chain links TRBV3-1 with TRBJ2-3; D is unclear. There are 15 residues in the CDR3. Trimming removed 1 base at V and 2 bases at J, with 10 bases between. The V gene's germline CDR1 is LGHDT and CDR2 YNNKEL (reference sequence). CDR3: CASSQGGANTDTQYF. CDR3 DNA sequence: TGTGCCAGCAGCCAAGGTGGAGCGAACACAGATACGCAGTATTTT.

This clonotype has at least ten counts. The chain recombines TRBV10-2 with TRBJ2-3, with 9 bases aligning to TRBD2. J lost 6 bases, V lost 8 bases, and 9 bases had no gene match. From germline, CDR1 is WSHSY and CDR2 SAAADI. The CDR3 spans 14 residues. The chain's CDR3 is CASRREGSLDTQYF. As DNA, the CDR3 is TGCGCCAGCCGGCGGGAGGGCTCGTTGGATACGCAGTATTTT.

The sample holds a few counts of this clonotype. V and J are TRBV9 and TRBJ2-6, with D perhaps TRBD2 (6 bases). Germline V gene sequence: CDR1 SGDLS, CDR2 YYNGEE. CDR3 length: 18 amino acids. V lost 3 bases and J lost 4, with 20 bases in between. As DNA, the CDR3 is TGTGCCAGCAGCGAGGGGCGGGGAAGGCGTGGCGGGGCCAACGTCCTGACTTTC. Translation gives CASSEGRGRRGGANVLTF.

The sample holds many counts of this clonotype. V gene TRBV6-5 combines with J gene TRBJ2-7; possible D gene TRBD1, 5 bases. Germline assignment: CDR1 MNHEY and CDR2 SVGAGI. The CDR3 is 14 amino acids. V dropped 11 bases and J dropped 0 bases, with 17 bases sitting between them. The CDR3 DNA sequence: TGTGCCTGTGGGGTTAGGGGAAGCTCCTACGAGCAGTACTTC. Protein sequence: CACGVRGSSYEQYF.

The genes are TRBV20-1 and TRBJ2-7; D is possibly TRBD1 or TRBD2 (5 bases each). V lost 5 bases to trimming and J lost 1 base, with 15 bases between them. This CDR3 is built from 14 residues. Germline CDR1 reads DFQATT; CDR2 reads SNEGSKA (reference sequence). The DNA for the CDR3 is TGCAGTGCTCCTATCCGGGACGGATCCTACGAGCAGTACTTC. This translates into CSAPIRDGSYEQYF.

The V call is TRBV28, the J call TRBJ2-1; TRBD1 matches 8 bases. This CDR3 has 15 residues. V gave up 4 bases and J gave up 6 bases; unmatched junction bases: 8. The V gene's germline CDR1 is MDHEN and CDR2 SYDVKM. The CDR3 protein is CASSSQGVGGNEQFF. CDR3 DNA sequence: TGTGCCAGCAGTTCACAGGGGGTGGGCGGCAATGAGCAGTTCTTC.

The chain uses TRBV12-3 or TRBV12-4 and TRBJ2-2, with 9 positions matching TRBD1. Unmatched junction bases numbered 11, after V lost 6 bases and J lost 6 bases. This CDR3 has 16 amino acids. The DNA for the CDR3 is TGTGCCAGCAGGACGGGACAGGGTGTGGGTTCCGGGGAGCTGTTTTTT. As protein: CASRTGQGVGSGELFF.

This clonotype was picked up many times. The chain carries TRBV29-1 and TRBJ2-2, with D perhaps matching TRBD2 (5 bases). Germline CDR1 and CDR2: SQVTM and ANQGSEA. The V and J ends lost 3 bases and 0 bases respectively, with 11 bases between them. The CDR3 is 15 residues long. The CDR3 sequence: CSVEGERANTGELFF. In DNA, the CDR3 is TGCAGCGTTGAGGGAGAACGGGCGAACACCGGGGAGCTGTTTTTT.

The rearrangement joins TRBV14 to TRBJ1-6; tentative D call: TRBD1 (5 bases). The CDR3 runs to 14 residues. Trimming removed 1 base at V and 9 bases at J, with 10 bases between. Germline loops: CDR1 SGHDN, CDR2 FVKESK. The CDR3 sequence: CASSQVVGASPLHF. For the CDR3, the DNA is TGTGCCAGCAGCCAAGTAGTCGGGGCTTCACCCCTCCACTTT.

V is TRBV12-3 or TRBV12-4 and J is TRBJ2-7, with a tentative D call TRBD1 (6 bases). Trimming took 6 bases from V and 4 from J, leaving 19 bases between them. The CDR3 sequence is 15 residues long. CDR3 amino acids: CASSTKGVGAYEQYF. DNA for the CDR3: TGTGCCAGCAGCACCAAGGGGGTAGGGGCGTACGAGCAGTACTTC.

A few counts support this clonotype. This chain connects TRBV6-5 to TRBJ1-2, with D perhaps matching TRBD1 (6 bases). The CDR3 contains 15 residues. Trimming shortened V by 2 bases and J by 7 bases, and 17 bases separated the two germline ends. Per germline, CDR1 MNHEY and CDR2 SVGAGI. The CDR3 is CASSYDGGLNRGYTF. The DNA for the CDR3 is TGTGCCAGCAGTTACGATGGGGGGCTTAATCGTGGCTACACCTTC.